This T cell receptor (beta chain) was sequenced for a study of blood T cell repertoires in COVID-19. In the study overall: Donors in the United States, Italy and Spain gave samples during acute or convalescent COVID-19. In each case, the material was cDNA or gDNA derived from T cells, B-cell-depleted T cells, or PBMCs.

CDR3 size: 14 residues. The V end lost 0 bases, the J end lost 4 bases, and 10 bases lay between the germline ends. The germline V gene encodes CDR1 SGHTS and CDR2 YDEGEE. A few counts support this clone. Original data processing: Reference gene primer amplification yielded estimated nucleated cell counts. The assay was immunoSEQ multiplex PCR, and TCRdb's table has in-frame clones only and misses some. The V and J calls and the clone size are those of that table, but D and trimming were determined from the DNA. The sample includes some 73,000 clones, 85% to 90% of them seen just once. The sample was peripheral blood. This chain joins TRBV5-8 and TRBJ1-1, with D hard to call. The TCR comes from a woman older than 75 with active or convalescent COVID-19. The CDR3 loop reads CASSLELSGTEAFF. The CDR3 DNA reads as TGTGCCAGCAGCTTGGAACTGTCGGGCACTGAAGCTTTCTTT.